Following are 14 T cell receptor beta chains from one sample sequenced in a study of control samples from healthy donors and cancer patients. Here immunoSEQ multiplex PCR was the method, and the copy in TCRdb shows in-frame clones only, minus some. The sample shows 120,000 or so clones, around 89% of them seen only once. Material: PBMCs. These receptors came from a woman in her sixties or seventies with lung cancer.

The chain links TRBV6-1 to TRBJ1-1; no clear D gene. CDR1 and CDR2 (germline): MNHNS, SASEGT. The CDR3 consists of 11 residues. V shed 2 bases and J shed 6 bases, with 4 bases lying between them. CDR3 protein: CASSERPEAFF. The CDR3 DNA reads as TGTGCCAGCAGTGAACGGCCTGAAGCTTTCTTT.

The chain links TRBV18 to TRBJ1-2, with D perhaps matching TRBD1 (6 bases). Trimming stripped 3 bases from V and 3 bases from J, with 14 bases between. Germline V CDR1 and CDR2: KGHSH, LQKENI. This CDR3 contains 15 residues. CDR3: CASSPGQPSDYGYTF. DNA for the CDR3: TGTGCCAGCTCACCGGGACAACCCTCTGACTATGGCTACACCTTC.

The chain joins TRBV15 to TRBJ2-3; D unclear. CDR3 length equals 14 residues. Between the trimmed V and J ends, which lost 0 bases and 0 bases, there was a span of 4 bases. Germline CDR1 reads LNHNV; CDR2 reads YYDKDF (reference sequence). CDR3 nucleotides: TGTGCCACCAGCAGAGAGGTTAGCACAGATACGCAGTATTTT. As protein: CATSREVSTDTQYF.

CDR3 protein: CASSLMGPTGYTEAFF. In DNA, the CDR3 is TGTGCCAGCAGCTTGATGGGCCCTACAGGGTATACTGAAGCTTTCTTT. V is TRBV5-5 and J is TRBJ1-1; TRBD1 might be the D (6 bases). The germline V and J ends were trimmed by 1 base and 5 bases, with 18 bases remaining between them. The CDR3 consists of 16 residues. The germline CDR1 and CDR2 sequences are SGHKS and YYEKEE (reference sequence).

The chain joins TRBV18 to TRBJ2-1; D is unresolved. Germline values: CDR1 KGHSH, CDR2 LQKENI. The length of the CDR3 is 16 residues. V dropped 4 bases and J dropped 5 bases, with 18 bases sitting between them. CDR3 bases: TGTGCCAGCTCACGGGTGGACGGCATCGTACACAATGAGCAGTTCTTC. Translating gives CASSRVDGIVHNEQFF.

The rearrangement joins TRBV27 to TRBJ1-2, with 8 bases identical to TRBD1. The CDR3 length is 15 residues. Trimming cost V 0 bases and J 1 base; bases outside gene matches: 1. Germline-derived CDR1 and CDR2 are MNHEY and SMNVEV (reference sequence). The CDR3 DNA sequence: TGTGCCAGCAGTTTATCTACAGGGGGTAACTATGGCTACACCTTC. Its translation is CASSLSTGGNYGYTF.

The chain has TRBV4-1 and TRBJ1-4; D might be TRBD1 (5 bases). Germline CDR1 is MGHRA and CDR2 is YSYEKL. The length of the CDR3 is 17 residues. Trimming took 0 bases from V and 0 from J, leaving 11 bases between them. CDR3 residues: CASSQDGVGATNEKLFF. The CDR3 DNA sequence: TGCGCCAGCAGCCAAGATGGTGTGGGGGCAACTAATGAAAAACTGTTTTTT.

This sequence joins TRBV12-3 or TRBV12-4 and TRBJ1-1; unclear D gene. The CDR3 spans 12 residues. V was pared by 3 bases and J by 5 bases, with 7 bases between. CDR3 sequence: CASSFPGTEAFF. The CDR3, as DNA: TGTGCCAGCAGTTTTCCGGGGACTGAAGCTTTCTTT.

The V and J genes are TRBV5-1 and TRBJ2-1, with 12 positions matching TRBD2. Germline V lookup: CDR1 SGHRS, CDR2 YFSETQ. This CDR3 contains 16 residues. The trim removed 5 bases at V and 7 bases at J, leaving 10 bases unmatched. Here the CDR3 reads CASSPGTSGLGNEQFF. As DNA, the CDR3 is TGCGCCAGCAGTCCCGGGACTAGCGGGTTGGGGAATGAGCAGTTCTTC.

The rearrangement uses TRBV11-3 and TRBJ2-5; D is perhaps TRBD1 (5 bases). The CDR3 is 16 residues long. The ends were cut back, 2 bases at V and 1 base at J, with 14 bases in the middle. Germline CDR1 is SGHNT and CDR2 is YENEEA. The DNA of the CDR3 is TGTGCCAGCAGCTTAAGTCTGACAGTCGGCCAAGAGACCCAGTACTTC. Translated: CASSLSLTVGQETQYF. The variable domain in full, completed from reference TRBV11-3 and TRBJ2-5, reads EAGVVQSPRYKIIEKKQPVAFWCNPISGHNTLYWYLQNLGQGPELLIRYENEEAVDDSQLPKDRFSAERLKGVDSTLKIQPAELGDSAVYLCASSLSLTVGQETQYFGPGTRLLVL.

This chain links TRBV28 with TRBJ2-6, with a weak D call TRBD1 (6 bases). V lost 3 bases and J lost 0, with 15 bases in between. The CDR3 loop spans 18 amino acids. Germline V gene data show CDR1 as MDHEN and CDR2 as SYDVKM. The CDR3 DNA reads TGTGCCAGCAGTTTTGTTGCAGGGGAAGCCTCTGGGGCCAACGTCCTGACTTTC. The encoded protein is CASSFVAGEASGANVLTF.

This chain connects TRBV7-9 to TRBJ1-2; D is ambiguous. V was trimmed by 1 base and J by 3 bases, leaving 12 bases between them. The CDR3 is made up of 15 amino acids. Germline lookup yields CDR1 SEHNR and CDR2 FQNEAQ (reference sequence). In DNA, the CDR3 is TGTGCCAGCAGCTTAGGGGGTGTGGTTCACTATGGCTACACCTTC. This translates into CASSLGGVVHYGYTF.

The rearrangement joins TRBV9 to TRBJ1-1; D is uncertain. From germline, CDR1 is SGDLS and CDR2 YYNGEE. The CDR3 totals 14 residues. V lost 1 base, J lost 1 base, and 8 bases lay in between. The CDR3 protein is CASSVSQTNTEAFF. The CDR3 DNA is TGTGCCAGCAGCGTATCCCAAACGAACACTGAAGCTTTCTTT.

The rearrangement joins TRBV9 to TRBJ2-7; 9 bases align to TRBD1. This CDR3 has 16 amino acids. Germline V lookup: CDR1 SGDLS, CDR2 YYNGEE. The V gene end was trimmed by 4 bases and the J gene end by 2 bases; junction bases not matched to a gene: 10. DNA for the CDR3: TGTGCCAGCAGCTACGGGGGGACAGGGCAGACCTACGAGCAGTACTTC. It encodes CASSYGGTGQTYEQYF.